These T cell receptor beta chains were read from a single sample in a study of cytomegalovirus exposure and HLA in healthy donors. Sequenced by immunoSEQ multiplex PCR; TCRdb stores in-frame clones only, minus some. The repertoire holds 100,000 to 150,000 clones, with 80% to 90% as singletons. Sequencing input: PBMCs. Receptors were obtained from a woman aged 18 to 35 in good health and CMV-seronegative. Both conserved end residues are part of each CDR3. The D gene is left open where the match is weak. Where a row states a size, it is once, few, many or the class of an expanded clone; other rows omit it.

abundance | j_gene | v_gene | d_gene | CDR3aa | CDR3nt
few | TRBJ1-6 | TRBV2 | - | CASRETDHYNSPLHF | TGTGCCAGCAGGGAGACAGATCACTATAATTCACCCCTCCACTTT
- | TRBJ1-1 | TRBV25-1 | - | CASSDWESNTEAFF | TGTGCCAGCAGTGACTGGGAGTCGAACACTGAAGCTTTCTTT
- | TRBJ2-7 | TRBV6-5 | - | CASSEIFLPYEQYF | TGTGCCAGCAGTGAGATTTTCCTCCCCTACGAGCAGTACTTC
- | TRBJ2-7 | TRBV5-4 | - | CASSAGLTPMEQYF | TGTGCCAGCAGCGCGGGACTTACCCCCATGGAGCAGTACTTC
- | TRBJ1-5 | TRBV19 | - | CASSMRENQPQHF | TGTGCCAGTAGTATGAGGGAAAATCAGCCCCAGCATTTT
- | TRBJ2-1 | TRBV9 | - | CASSVEGIPNNEQFF | TGTGCCAGCAGCGTAGAGGGGATCCCGAACAATGAGCAGTTCTTC
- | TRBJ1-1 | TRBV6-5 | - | CASSLRGLGTEAFF | TGTGCCAGCAGCCTAAGGGGGTTGGGCACTGAAGCTTTCTTT
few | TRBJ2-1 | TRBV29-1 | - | CSATSSTGRSEQFF | TGCAGCGCCACCAGCTCGACGGGAAGGAGTGAGCAGTTCTTC
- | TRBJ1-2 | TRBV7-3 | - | CASSLTVTPRYGYTF | TGTGCCAGCAGCTTAACTGTTACTCCTCGGTATGGCTACACCTTC
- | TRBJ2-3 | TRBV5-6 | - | CASRYDGVSDTQYF | TGTGCCAGCAGGTACGACGGGGTTTCAGATACGCAGTATTTT
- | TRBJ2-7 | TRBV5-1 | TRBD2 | CASSFGLAGISYEQYF | TGCGCCAGCAGCTTTGGACTAGCGGGGATATCCTACGAGCAGTACTTC
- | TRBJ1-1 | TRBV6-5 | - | CASSYSGRGGTEAFF | TGTGCCAGCAGTTACTCGGGCAGGGGAGGGACTGAAGCTTTCTTT